Listed here is a single T cell receptor (beta chain). The entry originates in a study of blood T cell repertoires in COVID-19. Some clones are missing from TCRdb's copy, which holds only in-frame ones; the method was immunoSEQ multiplex PCR. Here the sample spans about 150,000 clones, roughly 84% being singletons. The germline gives CDR1 SGDLS, CDR2 YYNGEE. Trimming cost V 1 base and J 4 bases; bases outside gene matches: 6. This CDR3 is built from 15 residues. This rearrangement joins TRBV9 to TRBJ2-5, with TRBD1 identical over 8 bases. This TCR was sampled from a woman aged 45-65 years with acute or convalescent COVID-19. Sequencing used peripheral blood. CDR3 sequence: CASSVTGGSGETQYF. The CDR3 DNA reads as TGTGCCAGCAGCGTAACAGGGGGAAGTGGAGAGACCCAGTACTTC.